Listed here are 4 T cell receptor beta chains from one sample, sequenced in a study of T cells in localized non-small cell lung cancer. Clones were sequenced by immunoSEQ multiplex PCR, and TCRdb holds only the in-frame ones, with some missing. The sample records approximately 2,600 clones, 25% to 30% being singletons. The specimen comprised lung tumor tissue, sampled before any cancer treatment. These receptors all stem from an older male donor with stage II squamous cell lung carcinoma.

This clone is medium-sized. The chain uses TRBV11-3 and TRBJ1-4; D gene ambiguous. Germline CDR1 SGHNT, CDR2 YENEEA. V shed 3 bases and J shed 8 bases, with 16 bases lying between them. The CDR3 contains 15 residues. CDR3 in DNA: TGTGCCAGCAGCTTGGTCCCGGGGATGTGGGAAAAACTGTTTTTT. Translation: CASSLVPGMWEKLFF.

This clone has just a few counts. V and J are TRBV6-8 and TRBJ1-2; 8 bases fit TRBD1. J gave up 6 bases and V 2 bases, and 5 bases lay outside the gene matches. This CDR3 region has 14 residues. The germline gives CDR1 MNHGY, CDR2 SAAAGT. The CDR3 DNA follows: TGTGCCAGCAGTTACCGGACAGGGAGGAATGGCTACACCTTC. Translating it yields CASSYRTGRNGYTF.

This clone is large (0.1 to 1%). At one end, the junction sequence differs from germline, possibly due to a read error. The rearrangement uses TRBV11-3 and TRBJ1-3; 7 nucleotides match TRBD1. This CDR3 has 14 residues. CDR1 and CDR2 (germline): SGHNT, YENEEA. CDR3 sequence reads: CASSLDRAGNTIYF. The CDR3, as DNA: TGTGCCAGCAGCCTAGACAGGGCTGGAAACACCATATATTTT.

The chain is built from TRBV28 and TRBJ1-5; TRBD1 matches at 8 bases. In germline, CDR1 is MDHEN, CDR2 SYDVKM. V lost 5 bases and J lost 6; bases outside the gene matches: 9. The CDR3 is 15 residues long. The CDR3 protein is CASSPLGQGSQPQHF. CDR3 coding DNA: TGTGCCAGCAGTCCCCTCGGACAGGGTAGTCAGCCCCAGCATTTT.